This T cell receptor beta chain came from a study of shared clonotypes between healthy human individuals. TCRdb's table, derived via immunoSEQ multiplex PCR, lists solely in-frame clones and lacks some. This sample has 2 million to 2.5 million clones; 85% to 95% occur once, and the top ten carry roughly 0.13%. Unmatched junction bases numbered 1, after V lost 6 bases and J lost 0 bases. The CDR3 length is 14 residues. The germline V gene encodes CDR1 ENHRY and CDR2 SYGVKD. Notes on this clone: Other DNA sequences in this sample translate to the same CDR3.

The specimen sequenced was naive CD4+ T cells sorted from blood. Subset defined: CD45RA+ positively selected. The source is a man between 18 and 29 years old in good health. This chain uses TRBV10-3 with TRBJ2-3; 9 nucleotides agree with TRBD2. CDR3 in amino acids: CAIRLAGSTDTQYF. CDR3 in DNA: TGTGCCATCAGGCTAGCGGGGAGCACAGATACGCAGTATTTT.